A single sample gave rise to the 17 T cell receptor beta chains below, sequenced in a study of T cell responses to AZD1222 COVID-19 vaccine. Assay: immunoSEQ multiplex PCR; the TCRdb copy retains only in-frame clones and omits some. This sample has around 130,000 clones, with about 90% found just once. Sequenced material: peripheral blood, taken on day 0 of AZD1222 vaccination. The receptors were sampled from an adult in good health.

This chain connects TRBV7-8 to TRBJ2-5; D unclear. V gave up 5 bases and J gave up 2 bases, with 15 bases separating them. Germline lookup yields CDR1 SGHVS and CDR2 FQNEAQ. CDR3 length: 15 amino acids. The CDR3 loop reads CASSVYGPRQETQYF. In nucleotides, the CDR3 is TGTGCCAGCAGCGTGTACGGCCCCCGGCAAGAGACCCAGTACTTC.

The V call is TRBV5-4, the J call TRBJ1-5; unclear D gene. V lost 0 bases and J lost 4, with 2 bases in between. The CDR3 extends over 12 amino acids. Germline V CDR1 and CDR2: SGHNT, YYREEE (reference sequence). CDR3 in amino acids: CASSLGNQPQHF. The CDR3 region has the DNA TGTGCCAGCAGCTTGGGAAATCAGCCCCAGCATTTT.

The chain has TRBV27 and TRBJ1-1, with D perhaps matching TRBD1 (6 bases). V was cut by 7 bases and J by 1 base, with 10 bases left in between. Germline V gives CDR1 MNHEY, CDR2 SMNVEV (reference sequence). This CDR3 has 13 amino acids. The DNA for the CDR3 is TGTGCCAGCACCTCGGGGGCGAACACTGAAGCTTTCTTT. Encoded protein: CASTSGANTEAFF.

Note on this clone: Different DNA sequences within this sample yield the same CDR3. The chain carries TRBV30 and TRBJ1-6; D gene uncertain. The CDR3 loop spans 13 amino acids. Germline CDR1 and CDR2: GTSNPN and SVGIG (reference sequence). V lost 2 bases and J lost 6, with 8 bases in between. The CDR3 loop reads CAWSSGLNSPLHF. Here the CDR3 DNA reads TGTGCCTGGAGTTCTGGACTTAATTCACCCCTCCACTTT.

The chain employs TRBV29-1 and TRBJ1-6; TRBD1 is a possible D gene (6 bases). The length of the CDR3 is 13 residues. Trimming left V 6 bases short and J 10 bases short, with 16 bases between. CDR1 is SQVTM and CDR2 is ANQGSEA in the germline V gene. CDR3 sequence: CSVDTGLGSPLHF. For the CDR3, the DNA is TGCAGCGTCGATACAGGGTTAGGATCACCCCTCCACTTT.

This clone was detected a few times. The chain uses TRBV15 and TRBJ2-1; 10 positions agree with TRBD2. The CDR3 has 16 residues. With 5 bases clipped from V and 0 bases from J, the junction kept 4 bases outside the gene matches. Germline V gene lookup returns CDR1 LNHNV and CDR2 YYDKDF (reference sequence). The CDR3 sequence: CATSGSGRTSYNEQFF. CDR3 nucleotide sequence: TGTGCCACCAGCGGTAGCGGGAGGACCTCCTACAATGAGCAGTTCTTC.

The gene calls are TRBV21-1 and TRBJ1-2. TRBV21-1 is noted as a pseudogene. This CDR3 comprises 15 residues. CDR3 loop: CASSKNSFGSYGYTF. The CDR3 DNA sequence: TGTGCCAGCAGCAAAAACTCATTTGGCAGCTATGGCTACACCTTC.

This clone has just one count. The CDR3 region is CASSDSFGKLFF. The DNA of the CDR3 is TGCGCCAGCAGTGATAGCTTTGGAAAACTGTTTTTT. The chain combines TRBV10-1 with TRBJ1-4; D remains unclear. Germline CDR1 WNHNN, CDR2 SYGVQD (reference sequence). The CDR3 runs to 12 residues. V gave up 3 bases and J gave up 10 bases, with 9 bases separating them.

This clone was seen once. The gene calls are TRBV6-5 and TRBJ2-7; TRBD1 aligns across 9 bases. CDR1 MNHEY and CDR2 SVGAGI come from the germline V gene. J lost 5 bases, V lost 2 bases, and 4 bases had no gene match. The length of the CDR3 is 14 residues. The CDR3 nucleotides read TGTGCCAGCAGTTACGTACAGGGGGCGGACGAGCAGTACTTC. This translates into CASSYVQGADEQYF.

The chain has TRBV5-1 and TRBJ2-1; D is unresolved. CDR3 length equals 15 residues. V gave up 4 bases and J gave up 4 bases, with 15 bases separating them. Looked up from germline, CDR1 is SGHRS and CDR2 is YFSETQ. The CDR3 DNA reads as TGCGCCAGCAGCGACGGCCTGGCCACGTACAATGAGCAGTTCTTC. It codes for CASSDGLATYNEQFF.

The V gene is TRBV2, the J gene TRBJ2-5; 9 bases fit TRBD1. The junction had 6 bases not matched to a gene; V was cut back by 6 bases and J by 1 base. This CDR3 contains 15 residues. Per the germline V gene, CDR1 is SNHLY and CDR2 is FYNNEI. CDR3 sequence: CASRLDRGGQETQYF. In DNA, the CDR3 is TGTGCCAGCAGACTGGACAGGGGAGGCCAAGAGACCCAGTACTTC.

This clone appeared a single time. V is TRBV7-2 and J is TRBJ2-1; 11 nucleotides agree with TRBD1. Germline V gene sequence: CDR1 SGHTA, CDR2 FQGNSA. The CDR3 is 14 residues long. J was trimmed by 8 bases and V by 1 base; bases with no gene match: 1. CDR3 in DNA: TGTGCCAGCAGCTTAGGGACAGGGGGCCATGAGCAGTTCTTC. Translation gives CASSLGTGGHEQFF.

The chain employs TRBV9 and TRBJ1-2, with 11 positions matching TRBD1. The V gene's germline CDR1 is SGDLS and CDR2 YYNGEE. This CDR3 region has 15 residues. V lost 4 bases, J lost 8 bases, and 10 bases stayed unmatched. The CDR3 protein is CASSLRTGGAEGYTF. Here the CDR3 DNA reads TGTGCCAGCAGCCTCAGGACAGGGGGCGCGGAGGGCTACACCTTC.

In this sample, this clone turned up once. This chain links TRBV5-4 with TRBJ2-1; the D is unclear. Germline V gene lookup returns CDR1 SGHNT and CDR2 YYREEE (reference sequence). The CDR3 spans 15 residues. Deletions cut 4 bases from V and 6 bases from J, with 17 bases between. The CDR3 reads CASSRSGQRGNEQFF. For the CDR3, the DNA is TGTGCCAGCAGCCGGTCTGGCCAAAGAGGCAATGAGCAGTTCTTC.

The genes are TRBV5-4 and TRBJ2-2, with D possibly TRBD2 on 5 matching bases. The CDR3 is 15 residues long. Trimming pared 3 bases from V and 3 bases from J, leaving 12 bases between. The germline V gene has CDR1 SGHNT and CDR2 YYREEE (reference sequence). Written as DNA, the CDR3 is TGTGCCAGCAGCTACGGCGGGCCAGACACCGGGGAGCTGTTTTTT. This encodes CASSYGGPDTGELFF.

The chain links TRBV5-5 to TRBJ1-1; tentatively, D is TRBD1 (5 bases). In germline, CDR1 is SGHKS, CDR2 YYEKEE (reference sequence). This CDR3 contains 11 residues. V dropped 0 bases and J dropped 10 bases, with 7 bases sitting between them. The CDR3 nucleotides are TGTGCCAGCAGCTTGGATGGGGCAGCTTTCTTT. The encoded protein is CASSLDGAAFF.

The chain combines TRBV27 with TRBJ2-1; the D gene is possibly TRBD2 (6 bases). The CDR3 sequence is 15 residues long. The V end lost 7 bases, the J end lost 1 base, and 14 bases lay between the germline ends. Looked up from germline, CDR1 is MNHEY and CDR2 is SMNVEV (reference sequence). The CDR3 reads CASNPTSRSYNEQFF. CDR3 in DNA: TGTGCCAGCAACCCTACTAGCAGATCCTACAATGAGCAGTTCTTC.